A single sample gave rise to the 14 T cell receptor beta chains below, sequenced in a study of human T cells and chemical hapten exposure. Indicated time point: pre-sensitization, week 0. Sample treatment: therapeutic diphenylcyclopropenone sensitization with weekly scalp DPC. One entry per CDR3 protein results from TCRdb running MiXCR on the RACE reads. The sample carries about 68,000 distinct CDR3 sequences, around 9.9% recorded once. Sequenced material: whole blood, taken in connection with sensitization to the hapten diphenylcyclopropenone (DPC). These receptors were taken from a woman between 45 and 65 years old with alopecia areata. Some clones in this sample may be carry-over from other donors' samples.

This clonotype was recorded many times. The chain uses TRBV7-3 and TRBJ2-1, with TRBD2 matching 9 bases. J gave up 0 bases and V 5 bases, and 11 bases lay outside the gene matches. The CDR3 runs to 18 residues. The germline gives CDR1 SGHTA, CDR2 FQGTGA. CDR3: CASSPNAGGASSYNEQFF. The CDR3 DNA reads as TGTGCCAGCAGCCCCAATGCGGGGGGGGCCTCCTCCTACAATGAGCAGTTCTTC.

V is TRBV6-1 and J is TRBJ1-4; D possibly corresponds to TRBD1 (5 bases). V lost 3 bases and J lost 0, with 11 bases in between. The CDR3 length is 16 residues. Germline V lookup: CDR1 MNHNS, CDR2 SASEGT. CDR3 in amino acids: CASSESRVSTNEKLFF. DNA of the CDR3: TGTGCCAGCAGTGAGTCCAGGGTTTCAACTAATGAAAAACTGTTTTTT.

The chain has TRBV6-2 or TRBV6-3 and TRBJ2-1, with D possibly matching TRBD1 (7 bases). The CDR3 contains 17 residues. With 4 bases removed from V and 6 bases from J, the gap between germline ends came to 22 bases. Germline assignment: CDR1 MNHEY and CDR2 SVGEGT. CDR3 in amino acids: CASSSFGRTGLPNEQFF. The CDR3 nucleotides are TGTGCCAGCAGTTCGTTTGGACGGACAGGACTACCCAATGAGCAGTTCTTC.

The V and J genes are TRBV29-1 and TRBJ1-1; no clear D gene. Trimming stripped 6 bases from V and 1 base from J, with 9 bases between. Germline V gene lookup returns CDR1 SQVTM and CDR2 ANQGSEA. This CDR3 contains 12 residues. The CDR3 nucleotides read TGCAGCGTGAACCGGGGGAACACTGAAGCTTTCTTT. It translates to CSVNRGNTEAFF.

This chain uses TRBV7-3 with TRBJ2-5; weak D call: TRBD1 (6 bases). Germline V gene data show CDR1 as SGHTA and CDR2 as FQGTGA. The germline V and J ends were trimmed by 0 bases and 1 base, with 6 bases remaining between them. CDR3 size: 14 residues. This chain's CDR3 is CASSLTGGQETQYF. For the CDR3, the DNA is TGTGCCAGCAGCTTAACAGGGGGCCAAGAGACCCAGTACTTC.

This clonotype turned up a few times. The chain employs TRBV7-8 and TRBJ2-5; TRBD2 might be the D (6 bases). The germline CDR1 and CDR2 sequences are SGHVS and FQNEAQ. This CDR3 spans 14 amino acids. The ends were cut back, 6 bases at V and 1 base at J, with 12 bases in the middle. The CDR3 is CASRNLAPQETQYF. CDR3 DNA: TGTGCCAGCAGGAACCTAGCGCCCCAAGAGACCCAGTACTTC.

This clonotype turned up a few times. The V call is TRBV29-1, the J call TRBJ2-1; 14 nucleotides align to TRBD2. The length of the CDR3 is 15 residues. J gave up 12 bases and V 7 bases, and 14 bases lay outside the gene matches. Germline lookup yields CDR1 SQVTM and CDR2 ANQGSEA. CDR3 in amino acids: CSATSGTSGRLRQFF. The CDR3 DNA reads as TGCAGCGCTACTTCCGGGACTAGCGGGAGACTGCGGCAGTTCTTC.

This clonotype showed up just a few times. The V gene is TRBV20-1, the J gene TRBJ2-1, with TRBD2 matching over 7 bases. The CDR3 extends over 15 amino acids. Unmatched junction bases numbered 10, after V lost 5 bases and J lost 3 bases. Germline loops: CDR1 DFQATT, CDR2 SNEGSKA (reference sequence). CDR3 protein: CSAPKSGVNYNEQFF. The CDR3 coding sequence is TGCAGTGCTCCCAAAAGCGGGGTAAACTACAATGAGCAGTTCTTC.

This clonotype appeared once. The chain has TRBV14 and TRBJ1-1, with D hard to call. Germline assignment: CDR1 SGHDN and CDR2 FVKESK. CDR3 size: 17 residues. Deletions cut 8 bases from V and 0 bases from J, with 22 bases between. CDR3 nucleotides: TGTGCCAGCCACCGAGGCGGGATACGAACCTTGAACACTGAAGCTTTCTTT. Its translation is CASHRGGIRTLNTEAFF. The full variable domain, completed using reference TRBV14 and TRBJ1-1, is EAGVTQFPSHSVIEKGQTVTLRCDPISGHDNLYWYRRVMGKEIKFLLHFVKESKQDESGMPNNRFLAERTGGTYSTLKVQPAELEDSGVYFCASHRGGIRTLNTEAFFGQGTRLTVV.

The chain has TRBV13 and TRBJ2-5; 9 bases fit TRBD1. CDR3 size: 15 residues. CDR1 and CDR2 (germline): PRHDT, FYEKMQ (reference sequence). V shed 2 bases and J 1 base; nucleotides not matched to a gene: 2. The CDR3 reads CASSLSGQGQETQYF. The DNA of the CDR3 is TGTGCCAGCAGCTTATCGGGACAGGGCCAAGAGACCCAGTACTTC.

This chain uses TRBV3-1 with TRBJ2-7, with 8 bases lining up with TRBD2. The CDR3 is 17 residues long. Germline CDR1 reads LGHDT; CDR2 reads YNNKEL (reference sequence). Unmatched junction bases numbered 11, after V lost 4 bases and J lost 0 bases. CDR3 amino acids: CASSLSLVAGFSYEQYF. The CDR3 coding sequence is TGTGCCAGCAGCCTCTCGTTGGTAGCGGGGTTCTCCTACGAGCAGTACTTC.

This clonotype turned up a few times. This chain links TRBV18 with TRBJ1-6; 7 nucleotides match TRBD1. The CDR3 has 14 amino acids. With V trimmed by 4 bases and J by 7 bases, 4 bases remained unmatched. CDR1 and CDR2 (germline): KGHSH, LQKENI. The DNA of the CDR3 is TGTGCCAGCTCACTCGACAGGGCGAATTCACCCCTCCACTTT. Protein sequence: CASSLDRANSPLHF.

The sample holds many counts of this clonotype. The chain employs TRBV12-3 or TRBV12-4 and TRBJ2-1; D possibly uses TRBD1 or TRBD2 (6 bases each). The ends were cut back, 3 bases at V and 4 bases at J, with 16 bases in the middle. CDR3 length: 16 residues. The CDR3 loop reads CASSFEIGGSYNEQFF. CDR3 nucleotide sequence: TGTGCCAGCAGTTTCGAGATAGGGGGGTCATACAATGAGCAGTTCTTC.

V and J are TRBV4-1 and TRBJ2-1; 9 bases match TRBD2. The CDR3 extends over 17 amino acids. The V gene end was trimmed by 3 bases and the J gene end by 9 bases; junction bases not matched to a gene: 15. Germline-derived CDR1 and CDR2 are MGHRA and YSYEKL. The CDR3 coding sequence is TGCGCCAGCAGCCACCCCCTGGGCCAGGGACTAGCTTTTGAGCAGTTCTTC. Its translation: CASSHPLGQGLAFEQFF.